This TCR beta chain was recorded in a study of T cell responses to AZD1222 COVID-19 vaccine. Study results and caveats: Baseline serostatus was positive in only a handful of AZD1222 recipients. With two AZD1222 doses given, Spike-specific TCR breadth and depth both rose. The sample set comprised mostly white British donors with more females, and clonal diversity was possibly underestimated.

Looked up from germline, CDR1 is SGHDT and CDR2 is YYEEEE. V lost 5 bases, J lost 5 bases, and 14 bases lay in between. The CDR3 runs 14 residues. This table comes from immunoSEQ multiplex PCR, and its TCRdb copy is limited to in-frame clones, with some not included. The sample yields about 130,000 clones, 85% to 95% seen once. This clone was counted between two and nine times. Its specificity is unknown. The TCR was taken from an adult who received the AZD1222 COVID-19 vaccine. The input for sequencing was peripheral blood, taken 28 days after the second AZD1222 dose. This chain joins TRBV5-6 and TRBJ1-5; weak D call: TRBD1 (6 bases). The chain's CDR3 is CASRLQGVDQPQHF. DNA of the CDR3: TGTGCCAGCAGGTTACAGGGTGTTGATCAGCCCCAGCATTTT.